This TCR beta chain was sequenced in a study of Tregs in tolerant kidney transplant recipients. About this clone: Its antigen is undetermined.

Before regulatory T cell sorting, thawed PBMCs rested overnight at 37°C in 150 to 250 IU/ml IL-2. This CDR3 is 18 amino acids long. With 1 base clipped from V and 2 bases from J, the junction kept 9 bases outside the gene matches. In germline, CDR1 is SSHAT, CDR2 FNYEAQ (reference sequence). The protocol was immunoSEQ multiplex PCR, while the TCRdb copy is restricted to in-frame clones and leaves out a portion. Of fewer than 80,000 clones listed, approximately 98% were seen once; the top ten hold 0.34%. Study-level findings and limits: For some patients, primers changed over time, blocking nucleotide-level comparison. Antigen-driven expansion was suggested because donor-specific Tregs expanded more than all Tregs in tolerant patients. Validation in larger populations is needed because few patients were studied.

This sequence joins TRBV7-7 and TRBJ2-3; 10 bases fit TRBD2. This sequence originates from a human donor who received a combined kidney and bone marrow transplant. Material: Tregs from blood, obtained before the transplant. CDR3 protein: CASSLEGWTSGPTDTQYF. CDR3 coding DNA: TGTGCCAGCAGCTTAGAGGGTTGGACTAGCGGTCCCACAGATACGCAGTATTTT.